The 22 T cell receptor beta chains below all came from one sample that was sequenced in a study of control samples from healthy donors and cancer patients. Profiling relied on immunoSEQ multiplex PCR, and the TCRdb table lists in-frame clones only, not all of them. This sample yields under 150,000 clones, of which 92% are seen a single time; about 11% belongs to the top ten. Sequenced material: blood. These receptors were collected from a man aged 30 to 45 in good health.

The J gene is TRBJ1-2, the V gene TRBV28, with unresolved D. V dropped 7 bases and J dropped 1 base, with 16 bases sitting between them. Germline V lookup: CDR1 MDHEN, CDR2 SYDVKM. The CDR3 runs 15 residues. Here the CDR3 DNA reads TGTGCCAGCAATCTAGGCGGGGAAGTTAACTATGGCTACACCTTC. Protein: CASNLGGEVNYGYTF.

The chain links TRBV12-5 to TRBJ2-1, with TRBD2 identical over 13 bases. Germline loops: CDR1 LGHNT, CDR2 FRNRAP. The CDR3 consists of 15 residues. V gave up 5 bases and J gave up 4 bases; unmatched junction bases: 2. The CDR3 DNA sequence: TGTGCTAGTGGTCGGACTAGCGGGAGATACAATGAGCAGTTCTTC. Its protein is CASGRTSGRYNEQFF.

As DNA, the CDR3 is TGTGCCAGCAGTTTATCGGGTTATGAGCAGTTCTTC. Protein product: CASSLSGYEQFF. The genes are TRBV12-3 or TRBV12-4 and TRBJ2-1; D gene uncertain. Trimming pared 2 bases from V and 8 bases from J, leaving 7 bases between. This CDR3 is built from 12 residues.

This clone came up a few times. The CDR3 sequence is CASSYTAVYYGYTF. The CDR3 region has the DNA TGTGCCAGCAGCTACACAGCCGTTTACTATGGCTACACCTTC. The chain is built from TRBV28 and TRBJ1-2; D not certain. Germline CDR1 is MDHEN and CDR2 is SYDVKM. V dropped 6 bases and J dropped 3 bases, with 14 bases sitting between them. The CDR3 runs 14 residues.

Here the CDR3 DNA reads TGTGCCAGCAGCTTATTCGGCGGGGGTTTGGCAAATGAGCAGTTCTTC. Its translation: CASSLFGGGLANEQFF. The V call is TRBV7-2, the J call TRBJ2-1; 7 bases map to TRBD2. The CDR3 is 16 amino acids. Germline V gives CDR1 SGHTA, CDR2 FQGNSA. After removal of 2 bases from V and 7 bases from J, the junction contained 11 bases not matched to a gene.

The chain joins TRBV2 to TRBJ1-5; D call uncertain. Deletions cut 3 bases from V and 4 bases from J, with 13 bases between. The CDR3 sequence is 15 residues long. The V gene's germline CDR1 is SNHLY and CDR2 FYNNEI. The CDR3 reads CASSDWSGRNQPQHF. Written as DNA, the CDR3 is TGTGCCAGCAGTGATTGGAGCGGCAGAAATCAGCCCCAGCATTTT.

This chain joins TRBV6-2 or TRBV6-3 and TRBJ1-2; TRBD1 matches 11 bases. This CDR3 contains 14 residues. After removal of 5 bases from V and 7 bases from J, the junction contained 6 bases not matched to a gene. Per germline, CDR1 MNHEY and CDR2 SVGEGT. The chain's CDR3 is CASSPRTGGVGYTF. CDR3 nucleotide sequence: TGTGCCAGCAGTCCCAGGACAGGGGGCGTTGGCTACACCTTC.

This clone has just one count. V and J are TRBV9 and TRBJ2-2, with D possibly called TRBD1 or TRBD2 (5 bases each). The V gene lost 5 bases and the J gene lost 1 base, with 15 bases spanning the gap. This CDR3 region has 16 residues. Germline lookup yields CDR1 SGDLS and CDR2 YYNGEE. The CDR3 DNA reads TGTGCCAGCAGTGGGACCGGGCCGGAGAACACCGGGGAGCTGTTTTTT. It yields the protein CASSGTGPENTGELFF.

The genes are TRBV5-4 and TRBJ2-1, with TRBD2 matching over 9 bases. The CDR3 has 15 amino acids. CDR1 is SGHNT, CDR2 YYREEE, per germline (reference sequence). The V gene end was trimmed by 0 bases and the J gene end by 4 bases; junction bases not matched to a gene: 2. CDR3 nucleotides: TGTGCCAGCAGCTTGGATAGCGGGAGATACAATGAGCAGTTCTTC. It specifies CASSLDSGRYNEQFF.

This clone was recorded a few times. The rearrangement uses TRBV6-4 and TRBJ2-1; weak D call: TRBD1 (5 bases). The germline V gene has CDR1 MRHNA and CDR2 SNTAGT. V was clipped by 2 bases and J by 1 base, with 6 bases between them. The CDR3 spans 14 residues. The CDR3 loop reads CASSDGQSYNEQFF. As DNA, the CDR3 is TGTGCCAGCAGTGACGGACAATCCTACAATGAGCAGTTCTTC.

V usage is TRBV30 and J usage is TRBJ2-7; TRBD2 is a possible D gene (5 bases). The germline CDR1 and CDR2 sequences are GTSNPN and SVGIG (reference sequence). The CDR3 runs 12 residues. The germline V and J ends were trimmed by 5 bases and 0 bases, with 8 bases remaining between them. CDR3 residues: CAWQGSSYEQYF. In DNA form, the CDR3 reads TGTGCCTGGCAAGGGAGCTCCTACGAGCAGTACTTC.

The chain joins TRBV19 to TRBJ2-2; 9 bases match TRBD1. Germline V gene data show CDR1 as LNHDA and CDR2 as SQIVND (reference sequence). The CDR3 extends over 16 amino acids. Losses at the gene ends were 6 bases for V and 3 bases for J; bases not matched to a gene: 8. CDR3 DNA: TGTGCCAGTAGAAACAGGGGGCGCTGGGACACCGGGGAGCTGTTTTTT. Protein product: CASRNRGRWDTGELFF. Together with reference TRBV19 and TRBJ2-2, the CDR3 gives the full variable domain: DGGITQSPKYLFRKEGQNVTLSCEQNLNHDAMYWYRQDPGQGLRLIYYSQIVNDFQKGDIAEGYSVSREKKESFPLTVTSAQKNPTAFYLCASRNRGRWDTGELFFGEGSRLTVL.

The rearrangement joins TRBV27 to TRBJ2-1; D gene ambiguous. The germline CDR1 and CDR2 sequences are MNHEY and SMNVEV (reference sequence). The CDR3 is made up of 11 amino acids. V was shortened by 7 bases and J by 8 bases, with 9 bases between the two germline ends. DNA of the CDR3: TGTGCCAGCAAGGGTTACGATGAGCAGTTCTTC. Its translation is CASKGYDEQFF.

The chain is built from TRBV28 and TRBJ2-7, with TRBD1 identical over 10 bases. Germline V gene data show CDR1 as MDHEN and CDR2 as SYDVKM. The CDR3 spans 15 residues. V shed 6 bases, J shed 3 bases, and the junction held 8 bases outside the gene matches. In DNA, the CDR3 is TGTGCCAGCAGCCCCGTAAGGACAGGGGGCTACGAGCAGTACTTC. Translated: CASSPVRTGGYEQYF.

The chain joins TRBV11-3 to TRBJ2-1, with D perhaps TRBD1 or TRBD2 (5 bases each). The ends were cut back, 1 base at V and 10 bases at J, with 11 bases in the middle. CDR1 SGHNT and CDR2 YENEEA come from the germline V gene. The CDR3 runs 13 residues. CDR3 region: CASSLGGEGEQFF. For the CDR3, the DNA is TGTGCCAGCAGCTTAGGAGGGGAAGGAGAGCAGTTCTTC.

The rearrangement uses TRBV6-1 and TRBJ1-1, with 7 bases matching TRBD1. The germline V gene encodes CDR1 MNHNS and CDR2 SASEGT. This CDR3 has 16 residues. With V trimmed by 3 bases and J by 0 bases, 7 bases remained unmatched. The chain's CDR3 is CASSDQGQILNTEAFF. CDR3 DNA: TGTGCCAGCAGTGACCAGGGACAGATATTGAACACTGAAGCTTTCTTT.

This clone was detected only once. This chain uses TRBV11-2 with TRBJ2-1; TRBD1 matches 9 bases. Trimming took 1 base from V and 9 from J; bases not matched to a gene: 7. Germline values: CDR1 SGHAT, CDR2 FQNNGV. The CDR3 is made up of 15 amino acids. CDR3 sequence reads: CASSLGGQGSSEQFF. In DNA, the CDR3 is TGTGCCAGCAGCTTAGGGGGACAGGGATCTAGTGAGCAGTTCTTC.

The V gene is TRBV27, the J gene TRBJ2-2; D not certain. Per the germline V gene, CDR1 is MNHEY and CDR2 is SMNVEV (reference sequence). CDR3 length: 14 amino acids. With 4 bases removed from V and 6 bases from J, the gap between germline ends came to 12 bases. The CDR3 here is CASSSVLKAGELFF. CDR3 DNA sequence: TGTGCCAGCAGTTCGGTTCTAAAGGCCGGGGAGCTGTTTTTT.

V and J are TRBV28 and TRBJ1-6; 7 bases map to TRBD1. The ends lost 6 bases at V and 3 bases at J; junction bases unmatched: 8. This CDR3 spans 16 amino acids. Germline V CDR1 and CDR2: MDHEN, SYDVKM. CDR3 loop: CASRSSRDSYNSPLHF. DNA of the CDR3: TGTGCCAGCAGATCCTCCCGGGACAGCTATAATTCACCCCTCCACTTT.

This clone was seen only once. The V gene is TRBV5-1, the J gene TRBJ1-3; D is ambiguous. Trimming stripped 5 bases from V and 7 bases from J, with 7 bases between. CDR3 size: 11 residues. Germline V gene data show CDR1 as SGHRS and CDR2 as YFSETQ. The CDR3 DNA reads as TGCGCCAGCAGTGACACGAACACCATATATTTT. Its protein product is CASSDTNTIYF.

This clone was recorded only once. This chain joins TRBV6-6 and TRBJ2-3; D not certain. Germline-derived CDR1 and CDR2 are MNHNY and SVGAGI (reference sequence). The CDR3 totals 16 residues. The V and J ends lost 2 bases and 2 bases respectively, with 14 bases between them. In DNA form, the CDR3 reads TGTGCCAGCAGTTACGCACCAGGCAAAGCCACAGATACGCAGTATTTT. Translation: CASSYAPGKATDTQYF.

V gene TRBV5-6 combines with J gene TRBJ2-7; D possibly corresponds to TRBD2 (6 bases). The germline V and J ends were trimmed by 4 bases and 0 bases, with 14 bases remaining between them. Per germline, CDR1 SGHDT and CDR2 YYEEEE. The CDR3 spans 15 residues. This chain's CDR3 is CASSLRPSVSYEQYF. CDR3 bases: TGTGCCAGCAGCCTCAGACCTAGCGTCTCCTACGAGCAGTACTTC.